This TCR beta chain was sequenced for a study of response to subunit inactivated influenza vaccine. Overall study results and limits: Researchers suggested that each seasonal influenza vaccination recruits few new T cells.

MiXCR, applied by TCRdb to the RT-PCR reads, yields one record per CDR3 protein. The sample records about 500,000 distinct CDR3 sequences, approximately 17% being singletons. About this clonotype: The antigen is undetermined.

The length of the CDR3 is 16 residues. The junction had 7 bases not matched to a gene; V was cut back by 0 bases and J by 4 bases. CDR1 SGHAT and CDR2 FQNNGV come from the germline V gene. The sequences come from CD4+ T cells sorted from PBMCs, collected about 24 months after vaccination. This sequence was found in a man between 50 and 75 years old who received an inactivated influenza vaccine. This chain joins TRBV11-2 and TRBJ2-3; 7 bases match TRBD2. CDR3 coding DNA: TGTGCCAGCAGCTTAGATGGCGGGGGTGGGCCAGATACGCAGTATTTT. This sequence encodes CASSLDGGGGPDTQYF.